A single TCR beta chain is shown here with its context. No antigen is known for it. CDR3 size: 16 residues. Germline lookup yields CDR1 SGHRS and CDR2 YFSETQ. Deletions cut 0 bases from V and 0 bases from J, with 10 bases between. The sample is drawn from a study of cytomegalovirus exposure and HLA in healthy donors. Sampled while nominally healthy, donors likely had unrecorded immune exposures. A multiplex PCR was run with 60 Vbeta primers and 13 Jbeta primers. How the authors handled the data: A follow-up analysis tallied 60 million to 85 million unique TCR beta chains, roughly 11 million shared. The assay was immunoSEQ multiplex PCR, and TCRdb's table has in-frame clones only and misses some. V, J and clone size derive from that table, while D and trimming were established from the DNA sequence. The sample holds fewer than 200,000 clones, about 80% seen once. Overall study findings and caveats: Accurate predictions that matched the HLA-A and HLA-B alleles of most subjects were reportedly made from TCR beta sequences. Analysis was carried out at a later point, and it linked a missense DCLRE1C variant to TCR beta V- and J-gene trimming.

The TCR comes from a female donor in good health and CMV-seronegative. The sequencing sample was made of PBMCs. The chain couples TRBV5-1 to TRBJ1-3, with D unclear. The CDR3 bases are TGCGCCAGCAGCTTGGCTGGCGGCGGCTCTGGAAACACCATATATTTT. It specifies CASSLAGGGSGNTIYF.